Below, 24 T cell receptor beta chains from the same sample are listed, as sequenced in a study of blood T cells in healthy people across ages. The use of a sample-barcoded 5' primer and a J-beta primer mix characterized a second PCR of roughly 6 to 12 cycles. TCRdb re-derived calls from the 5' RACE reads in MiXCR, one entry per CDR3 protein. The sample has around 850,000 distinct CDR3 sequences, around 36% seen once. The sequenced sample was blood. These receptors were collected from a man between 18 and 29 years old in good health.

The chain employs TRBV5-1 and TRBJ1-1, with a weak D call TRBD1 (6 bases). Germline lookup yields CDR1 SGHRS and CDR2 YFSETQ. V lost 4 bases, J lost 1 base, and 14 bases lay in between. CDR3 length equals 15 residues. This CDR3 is CASSPTPDRNTEAFF. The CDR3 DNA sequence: TGCGCCAGCAGCCCTACCCCGGACAGGAACACTGAAGCTTTCTTT.

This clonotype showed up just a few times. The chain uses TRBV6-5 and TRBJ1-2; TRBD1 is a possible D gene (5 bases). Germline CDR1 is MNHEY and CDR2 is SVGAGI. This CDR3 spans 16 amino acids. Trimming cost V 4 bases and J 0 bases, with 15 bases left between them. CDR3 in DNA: TGTGCCAGCAGTTCGTACAGGAATCCAGCTAACTATGGCTACACCTTC. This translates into CASSSYRNPANYGYTF.

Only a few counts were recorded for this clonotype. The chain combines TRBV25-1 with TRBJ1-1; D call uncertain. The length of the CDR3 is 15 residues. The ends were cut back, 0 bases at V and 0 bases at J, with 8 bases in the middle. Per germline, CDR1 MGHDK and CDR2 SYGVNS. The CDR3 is CASSEYDGLNTEAFF. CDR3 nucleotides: TGTGCCAGCAGTGAATATGACGGCTTGAACACTGAAGCTTTCTTT.

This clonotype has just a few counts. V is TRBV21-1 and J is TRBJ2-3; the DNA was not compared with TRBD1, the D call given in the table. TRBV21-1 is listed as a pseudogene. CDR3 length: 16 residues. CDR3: CASSKASQDFTDTQYF. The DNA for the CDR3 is TGTGCCAGCAGCAAAGCTTCACAGGACTTCACAGATACGCAGTATTTT.

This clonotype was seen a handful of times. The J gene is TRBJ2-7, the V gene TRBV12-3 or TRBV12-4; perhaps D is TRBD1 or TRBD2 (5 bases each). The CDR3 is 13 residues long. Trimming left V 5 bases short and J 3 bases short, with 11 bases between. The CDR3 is CASSVGDLYEQYF. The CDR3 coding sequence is TGTGCCAGCAGTGTAGGGGACCTCTACGAGCAGTACTTC.

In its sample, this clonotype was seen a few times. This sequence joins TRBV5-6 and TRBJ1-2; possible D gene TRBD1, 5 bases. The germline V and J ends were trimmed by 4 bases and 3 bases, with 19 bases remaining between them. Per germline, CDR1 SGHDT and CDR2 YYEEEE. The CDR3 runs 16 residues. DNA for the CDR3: TGTGCCAGCAGCGCAAATTTTCGGGGGGAAGACTATGGCTACACCTTC. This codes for CASSANFRGEDYGYTF.

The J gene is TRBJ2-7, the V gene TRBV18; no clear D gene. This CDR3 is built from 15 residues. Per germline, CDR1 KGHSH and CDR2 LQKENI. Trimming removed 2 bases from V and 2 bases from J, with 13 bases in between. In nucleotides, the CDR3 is TGTGCCAGCTCACCATACAAAACCTTAACCTACGAGCAGTACTTC. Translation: CASSPYKTLTYEQYF. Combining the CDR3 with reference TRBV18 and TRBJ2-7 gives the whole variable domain NAGVMQNPRHLVRRRGQEARLRCSPMKGHSHVYWYRQLPEEGLKFMVYLQKENIIDESGMPKERFSAEFPKEGPSILRIQQVVRGDSAAYFCASSPYKTLTYEQYFGPGTRLTVT.

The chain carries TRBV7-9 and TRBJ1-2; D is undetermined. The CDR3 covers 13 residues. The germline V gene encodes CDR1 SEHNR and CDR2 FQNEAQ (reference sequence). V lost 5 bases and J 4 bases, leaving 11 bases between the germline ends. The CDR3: CASSIGASYGYTF. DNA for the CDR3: TGTGCCAGCAGCATCGGAGCGTCCTATGGCTACACCTTC.

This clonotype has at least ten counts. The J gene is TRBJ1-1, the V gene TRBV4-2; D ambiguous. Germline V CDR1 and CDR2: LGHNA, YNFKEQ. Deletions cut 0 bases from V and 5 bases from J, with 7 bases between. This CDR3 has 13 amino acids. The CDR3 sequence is CASSQDVGTEAFF. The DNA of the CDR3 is TGTGCCAGCAGCCAAGATGTGGGGACTGAAGCTTTCTTT.

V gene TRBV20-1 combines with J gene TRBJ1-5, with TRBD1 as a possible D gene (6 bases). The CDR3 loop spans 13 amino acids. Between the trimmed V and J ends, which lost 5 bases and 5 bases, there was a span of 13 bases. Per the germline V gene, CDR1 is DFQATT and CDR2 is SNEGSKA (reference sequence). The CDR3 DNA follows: TGCAGTGCTGTACCCGCAGGGGATCAGCCCCAGCATTTT. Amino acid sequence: CSAVPAGDQPQHF.

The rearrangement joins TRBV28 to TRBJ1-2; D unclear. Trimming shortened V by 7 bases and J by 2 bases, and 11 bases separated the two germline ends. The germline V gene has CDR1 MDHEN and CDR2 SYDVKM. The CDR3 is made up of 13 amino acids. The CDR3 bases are TGTGCCAGCACCCCGGGAGGGAACTATGGCTACACCTTC. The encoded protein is CASTPGGNYGYTF.

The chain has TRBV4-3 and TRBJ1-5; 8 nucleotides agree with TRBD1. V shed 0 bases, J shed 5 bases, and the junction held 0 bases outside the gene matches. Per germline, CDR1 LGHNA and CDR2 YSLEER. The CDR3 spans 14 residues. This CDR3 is CASSQEGQDQPQHF. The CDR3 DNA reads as TGCGCCAGCAGCCAAGAGGGACAGGATCAGCCCCAGCATTTT.

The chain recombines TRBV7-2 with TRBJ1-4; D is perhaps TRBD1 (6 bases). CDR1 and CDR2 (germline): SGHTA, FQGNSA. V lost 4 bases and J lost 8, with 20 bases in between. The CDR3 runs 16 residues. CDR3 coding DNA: TGTGCCAGCAGCTCCGACCTGACAAGGGGGACCGAAAAACTGTTTTTT. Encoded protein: CASSSDLTRGTEKLFF.

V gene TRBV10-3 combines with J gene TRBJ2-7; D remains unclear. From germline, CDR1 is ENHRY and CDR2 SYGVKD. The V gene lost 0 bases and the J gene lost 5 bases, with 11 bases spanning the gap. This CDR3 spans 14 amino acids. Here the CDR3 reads CAISESGQSNEQYF. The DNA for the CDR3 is TGTGCCATCAGTGAGTCTGGGCAGAGCAACGAGCAGTACTTC.

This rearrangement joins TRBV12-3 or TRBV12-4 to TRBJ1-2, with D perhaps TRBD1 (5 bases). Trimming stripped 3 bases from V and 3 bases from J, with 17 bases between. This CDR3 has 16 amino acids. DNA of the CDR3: TGTGCCAGCAGTTTCTCTTCAGAACCAGGGTACTATGGCTACACCTTC. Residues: CASSFSSEPGYYGYTF.

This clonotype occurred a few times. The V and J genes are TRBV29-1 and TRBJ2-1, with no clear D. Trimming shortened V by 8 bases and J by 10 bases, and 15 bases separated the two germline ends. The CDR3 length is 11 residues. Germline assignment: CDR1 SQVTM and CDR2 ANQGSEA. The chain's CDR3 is CSTWERAEQFF. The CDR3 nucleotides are TGCAGCACGTGGGAACGCGCGGAGCAGTTCTTC.

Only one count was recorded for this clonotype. CDR3 nucleotide sequence: TGTGCCAGCAGCTTATGGGGGGATGAAAAACTGTTTTTT. Residues: CASSLWGDEKLFF. V usage is TRBV7-2 and J usage is TRBJ1-4; maybe TRBD1 (5 bases). V was trimmed by 2 bases and J by 6 bases, leaving 7 bases between them. CDR1 is SGHTA and CDR2 is FQGNSA in the germline V gene. There are 13 residues in the CDR3.

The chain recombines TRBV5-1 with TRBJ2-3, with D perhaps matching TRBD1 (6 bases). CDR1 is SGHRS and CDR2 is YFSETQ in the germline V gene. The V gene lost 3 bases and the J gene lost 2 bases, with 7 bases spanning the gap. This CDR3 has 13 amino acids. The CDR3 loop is CASSWGPTDTQYF. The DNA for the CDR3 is TGCGCCAGCAGCTGGGGGCCCACAGATACGCAGTATTTT.

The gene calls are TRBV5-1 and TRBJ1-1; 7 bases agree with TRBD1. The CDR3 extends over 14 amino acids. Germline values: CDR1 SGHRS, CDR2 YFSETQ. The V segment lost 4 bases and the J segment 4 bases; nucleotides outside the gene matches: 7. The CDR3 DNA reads TGCGCCAGCAGCCCTTCGACAGGGACCACTGAAGCTTTCTTT. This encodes CASSPSTGTTEAFF.

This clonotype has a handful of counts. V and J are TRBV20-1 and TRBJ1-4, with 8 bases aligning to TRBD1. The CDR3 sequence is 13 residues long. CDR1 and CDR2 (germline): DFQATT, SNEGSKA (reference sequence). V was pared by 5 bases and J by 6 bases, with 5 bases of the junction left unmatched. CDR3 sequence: CSASDRAHEKLFF. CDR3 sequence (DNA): TGCAGTGCTTCGGACAGGGCTCATGAAAAACTGTTTTTT.

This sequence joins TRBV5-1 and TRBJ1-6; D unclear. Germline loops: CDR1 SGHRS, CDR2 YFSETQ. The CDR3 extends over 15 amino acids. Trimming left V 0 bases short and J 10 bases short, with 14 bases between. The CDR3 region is CASSLAGGLRSPLHF. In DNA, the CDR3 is TGCGCCAGCAGCTTGGCCGGTGGGTTACGATCACCCCTCCACTTT. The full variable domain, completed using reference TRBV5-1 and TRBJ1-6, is KAGVTQTPRYLIKTRGQQVTLSCSPISGHRSVSWYQQTPGQGLQFLFEYFSETQRNKGNFPGRFSGRQFSNSRSEMNVSTLELGDSALYLCASSLAGGLRSPLHFGNGTRLTVT.

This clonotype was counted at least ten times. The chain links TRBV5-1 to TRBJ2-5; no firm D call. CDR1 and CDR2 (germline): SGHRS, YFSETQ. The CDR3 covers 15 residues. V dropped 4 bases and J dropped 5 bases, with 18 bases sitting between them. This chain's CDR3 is CASSLSDPSGETQYF. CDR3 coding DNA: TGCGCCAGCAGCCTATCAGACCCTTCCGGGGAGACCCAGTACTTC.

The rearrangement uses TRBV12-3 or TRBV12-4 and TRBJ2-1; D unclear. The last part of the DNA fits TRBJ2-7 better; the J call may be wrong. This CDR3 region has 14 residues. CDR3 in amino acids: CASISEYSYNEQYF. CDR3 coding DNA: TGTGCCAGCATTTCGGAATACTCCTACAATGAGCAGTACTTC.

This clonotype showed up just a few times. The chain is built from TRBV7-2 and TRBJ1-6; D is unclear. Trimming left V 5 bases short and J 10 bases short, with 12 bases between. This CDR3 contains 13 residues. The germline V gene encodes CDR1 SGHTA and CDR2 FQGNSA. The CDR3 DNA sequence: TGTGCCAGCAGCCCCTCACAGACCTCACCCCTCCACTTT. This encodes CASSPSQTSPLHF.